This entry lists 2 T cell receptor beta chains sequenced from one sample in a study of T cell changes during pregnancy in multiple sclerosis (dated by TCRdb to the late 2010s). The library was obtained by the immunoSEQ multiplex PCR assay. TCRdb stores this immuneACCESS table with in-frame sequences only. Part of the clones is absent; in the studies checked, under half of the shortfall reflects unresolved V genes, and no reason is known for the rest. The sample yields about 79,000 clones; just over 90% were counted once. The top ten clonotypes cover 0.65% to 0.95% of the sample. The sequencing here drew on peripheral blood, taken in the second trimester of pregnancy. The receptors come from a female donor in good health, enrolled as a control in a pregnancy study.

The chain links TRBV19 to TRBJ2-3; a weak D match, TRBD1 (6 bases). This CDR3 has 16 amino acids. The ends were cut back, 4 bases at V and 0 bases at J, with 14 bases in the middle. The germline gives CDR1 LNHDA, CDR2 SQIVND (reference sequence). The CDR3 bases are TGTGCCAGTAGTAGCCCGGGACACCCGAGCACAGATACGCAGTATTTT. Residues: CASSSPGHPSTDTQYF. The entire variable domain, with the rest obtained from reference TRBV19 and TRBJ2-3, is as follows: DGGITQSPKYLFRKEGQNVTLSCEQNLNHDAMYWYRQDPGQGLRLIYYSQIVNDFQKGDIAEGYSVSREKKESFPLTVTSAQKNPTAFYLCASSSPGHPSTDTQYFGPGTRLTVL.

This sequence joins TRBV5-6 and TRBJ1-5; 8 bases are a match to TRBD1. Trimming at V came to 5 bases and at J to 2 bases, leaving 12 bases not matched to a gene. Germline-derived CDR1 and CDR2 are SGHDT and YYEEEE. The CDR3 runs 17 residues. The CDR3 bases are TGTGCCAGCAGTCCCTCGCAGGGGGCGTGGGGCAATCAGCCCCAGCATTTT. It translates to CASSPSQGAWGNQPQHF.